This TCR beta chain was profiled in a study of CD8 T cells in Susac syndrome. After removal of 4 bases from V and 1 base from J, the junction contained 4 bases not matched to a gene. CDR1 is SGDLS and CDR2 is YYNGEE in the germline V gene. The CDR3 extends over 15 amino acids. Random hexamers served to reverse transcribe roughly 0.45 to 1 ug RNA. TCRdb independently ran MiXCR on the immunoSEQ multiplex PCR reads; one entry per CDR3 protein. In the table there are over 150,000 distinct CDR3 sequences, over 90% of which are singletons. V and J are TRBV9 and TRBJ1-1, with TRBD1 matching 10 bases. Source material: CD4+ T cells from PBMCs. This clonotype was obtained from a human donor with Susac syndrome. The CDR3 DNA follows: TGTGCCAGCAGCCCTCGGACAGGGGGGAACACTGAAGCTTTCTTT. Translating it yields CASSPRTGGNTEAFF.